This TCR beta chain was recorded in a study of T cell responses to AZD1222 COVID-19 vaccine. In this sample, this clone turned up a few times. The germline V gene encodes CDR1 MNHNS and CDR2 SASEGT. V was pared by 4 bases and J by 4 bases, with 8 bases of the junction left unmatched. The CDR3 loop spans 16 amino acids. TCRdb's copy holds only in-frame clones and misses some; the assay was immunoSEQ multiplex PCR. This table holds around 150,000 clones, less than 95% found once. The specimen was peripheral blood, collected on day 0 of AZD1222 vaccination. This sequence joins TRBV6-1 and TRBJ2-3; 10 nucleotides align to TRBD2. The sequence derives from an adult in good health. The CDR3 DNA reads as TGTGCCAGCAGTGGTTTGTTAGCGGGGGGTGCAGATACGCAGTATTTT. This gives the protein CASSGLLAGGADTQYF.